A single sample gave rise to the 8 T cell receptor beta chains below, sequenced in a study of regulatory T cells in long-lasting Graves disease. Time point of the sample: newly diagnosed GD, antithyroid drugs for less than 3 months. PBMCs provided the RNA from which the TCR library was made. Researchers made TCR beta libraries by using iRepertoire HTBI primers and running Arm-PCR on CDR3 regions. TCRdb fed the multiplex PCR reads into MiXCR, producing one record per CDR3 protein. The sample lists a few hundred thousand distinct CDR3 sequences, 15% occurring once. Separately, the same data were catalogued under a study of T cells in Graves' hyperthyroidism and ophthalmopathy.

The sample was peripheral blood mononuclear cells (PBMCs), taken at new diagnosis, from a patient treated with antithyroid drugs. Receptors originate from a woman between 40 and 55 years old with Graves disease.

A word on this clonotype: This may be a read error, as it is one base from a much larger clone. The gene calls are TRBV20-1 and TRBJ2-2, with 13 positions matching TRBD2. CDR3 length equals 14 residues. CDR1 is DFQATT, CDR2 SNEGSKA, per germline (reference sequence). In DNA form, the CDR3 reads TGCAGTGCAAGGACTAGCGGGAGTTCCGGGGAGCCGTTTTTT. Amino acid sequence: CSARTSGSSGEPFF.

Comment on this clonotype: A far larger clone is just one base off, so this is likely a read error. J is TRBJ2-3 and V is TRBV28; D tentatively reads TRBD1 or TRBD2 (5 bases each). The J call is uncertain, as TRBJ2-1 better fits the DNA end. Germline CDR1 reads MDHEN; CDR2 reads SYDVKM. The CDR3 loop spans 16 amino acids. The CDR3 region is CASSSPGTSSCNEQFF. The CDR3 coding sequence is TGTGCCAGCAGTTCCCCGGGGACCAGCTCCTGCAATGAGCAGTTCTTC.

The chain uses TRBV11-3 and TRBJ1-2, with no clear D. The CDR3 is made up of 14 amino acids. The V gene's germline CDR1 is SGHNT and CDR2 YENEEA. Trimming pared 6 bases from V and 5 bases from J, leaving 16 bases between. CDR3 in amino acids: CASSSGTEAYGYTF. CDR3 nucleotide sequence: TGTGCCAGCAGTTCCGGAACAGAGGCTTATGGCTACACCTTC.

This clonotype appeared many times. This clone may be a read error of a much larger clone one base away. The V gene is TRBV2, the J gene TRBJ1-4; D not certain. V lost 5 bases and J 5 bases, leaving 0 bases between the germline ends. Germline-derived CDR1 and CDR2 are SNHLY and FYNNEI. The CDR3 is made up of 10 amino acids. CDR3 region: CASSNEKLFF. For the CDR3, the DNA is TGTGCCAGCAGTAATGAAAAACTGTTTTTT.

The V and J genes are TRBV5-1 and TRBJ2-1; weak D call: TRBD1 (6 bases). Germline loops: CDR1 SGHRS, CDR2 YFSETQ. Trimming cost V 4 bases and J 7 bases, with 15 bases left between them. The CDR3 extends over 14 amino acids. The CDR3 DNA reads TGCGCCAGCAGCCGAAGGGAAGGGGGTAATGAGCAGTTCTTC. This translates into CASSRREGGNEQFF.

In this sample, this clonotype turned up many times. The chain combines TRBV6-2 or TRBV6-3 with TRBJ2-5; 13 bases map to TRBD2. V dropped 0 bases and J dropped 2; count of bases not matched to a gene: 15. There are 21 residues in the CDR3. CDR1 and CDR2 from the germline V gene are MNHEY and SVGEGT. The CDR3 DNA sequence: TGTGCCAGCAGTTACTCGCCCCCTACCCTTACTAGCGGGAGGGGGCAAGAGACCCAGTACTTC. This sequence encodes CASSYSPPTLTSGRGQETQYF.

The rearrangement uses TRBV10-2 and TRBJ1-6; the D gene is possibly TRBD1 (5 bases). The germline V gene has CDR1 WSHSY and CDR2 SAAADI. The CDR3 runs 14 residues. The V end was cut by 8 bases, the J end by 5 bases, with 13 bases between. The CDR3 sequence: CASFGGGDNSPLHF. The CDR3 nucleotides are TGCGCCAGCTTCGGAGGAGGGGATAATTCACCCCTCCACTTT.

This chain connects TRBV5-5 to TRBJ2-7, with TRBD1 matching over 9 bases. The V gene's germline CDR1 is SGHKS and CDR2 YYEKEE (reference sequence). V gave up 2 bases and J gave up 6 bases; unmatched junction bases: 6. The CDR3 runs to 14 residues. DNA of the CDR3: TGTGCCAGCAGCTTACAGGGGGCGCAGGTCGAGCAGTACTTC. It specifies CASSLQGAQVEQYF. Looking up the rest from reference TRBV5-5 and TRBJ2-7 gives the full variable domain: DAGVTQSPTHLIKTRGQQVTLRCSPISGHKSVSWYQQVLGQGPQFIFQYYEKEERGRGNFPDRFSARQFPNYSSELNVNALLLGDSALYLCASSLQGAQVEQYFGPGTRLTVT.